This T cell receptor beta chain was sequenced in a study of T cells in tuberculosis. Study-level information: IGRA-negative adolescents, IGRA-positive adolescents with latent tuberculosis and adults with active tuberculosis formed this South African cohort. Broader study findings: Classification accuracy was 80% to 90% (AUROC 0.90) with the GMM-specific repertoire. GMM-specific TCRs were nearer to active tuberculosis alpha repertoires, suggesting expansion.

On average about 100,000 T cells per donor were immunosequenced. The protocol was immunoSEQ multiplex PCR, while the TCRdb copy is restricted to in-frame clones and leaves out a portion. Of about 43,000 clones in the sample, approximately 94% were seen once. With respect to this clone: Its antigen is not identified.

The sequenced material came from PBMCs. The TCR originated in a donor between 10 and 29 years old with latent tuberculosis or without tuberculosis infection. Some clones in this sample may be carry-over from other donors' samples.

The CDR3 sequence is CASSLAALTGELFF. CDR3 nucleotides: TGTGCCAGCTCCCTAGCGGCCCTCACCGGGGAGCTGTTTTTT. V gene TRBV27 combines with J gene TRBJ2-2, with 7 bases identical to TRBD2. This CDR3 has 14 residues. The germline gives CDR1 MNHEY, CDR2 SMNVEV (reference sequence). The V segment lost 8 bases and the J segment 4 bases; nucleotides outside the gene matches: 7.